These 9 T cell receptor beta chains came from one sample sequenced in a study of cytomegalovirus exposure and HLA in healthy donors. PCR involved 60 Vbeta and 13 Jbeta primers. TCRdb's copy holds only in-frame clones and misses some; the assay was immunoSEQ multiplex PCR. In the table there are 150,000 to 200,000 clones, 78% of which are singletons. What was sequenced was PBMCs. The receptors were sampled from a woman in her forties in good health and CMV-seropositive.

This sequence joins TRBV5-6 and TRBJ2-5, with D maybe TRBD1 (6 bases). CDR3 size: 14 residues. Trimming took 6 bases from V and 1 from J, leaving 13 bases between them. Germline values: CDR1 SGHDT, CDR2 YYEEEE. In DNA form, the CDR3 reads TGTGCCAGCATCCCGAGGGGGTCCCAAGAGACCCAGTACTTC. The encoded protein is CASIPRGSQETQYF. Filled out from reference TRBV5-6 and TRBJ2-5, the complete variable domain reads DAGVTQSPTHLIKTRGQQVTLRCSPKSGHDTVSWYQQALGQGPQFIFQYYEEEERQRGNFPDRFSGHQFPNYSSELNVNALLLGDSALYLCASIPRGSQETQYFGPGTRLLVL.

The rearrangement links TRBV11-2 to TRBJ2-3, with a tentative D call TRBD2 (7 bases). In germline, CDR1 is SGHAT, CDR2 FQNNGV. This CDR3 has 16 residues. The germline V and J ends were trimmed by 4 bases and 6 bases, with 20 bases remaining between them. The CDR3 bases are TGTGCCAGCAGCTCCATCTTCACGGGGGGCCGGGATACGCAGTATTTT. It is translated as CASSSIFTGGRDTQYF.

The chain carries TRBV2 and TRBJ2-7; maybe TRBD1 (6 bases). V lost 6 bases to trimming and J lost 7 bases, with 25 bases between them. CDR3 length equals 16 residues. Germline V gene data show CDR1 as SNHLY and CDR2 as FYNNEI. The CDR3 is CASSSSHRAIREEQYF. In nucleotides, the CDR3 is TGTGCCAGCAGCTCCTCCCACAGGGCGATACGCGAGGAGCAGTACTTC.

The chain uses TRBV7-8 and TRBJ2-7; TRBD1 aligns across 11 bases. The V gene's germline CDR1 is SGHVS and CDR2 FQNEAQ. The CDR3 spans 16 residues. With V trimmed by 0 bases and J by 3 bases, 4 bases remained unmatched. CDR3 sequence reads: CASSLAWTGGGYEQYF. DNA of the CDR3: TGTGCCAGCAGCTTAGCCTGGACAGGGGGCGGCTACGAGCAGTACTTC.

The chain joins TRBV2 to TRBJ2-7; maybe TRBD2 (5 bases). CDR1 and CDR2 (germline): SNHLY, FYNNEI. V was cut by 0 bases and J by 6 bases, with 6 bases left in between. The CDR3 totals 12 residues. The CDR3: CASSEAGSEQYF. CDR3 sequence (DNA): TGTGCCAGCAGTGAAGCAGGGAGCGAGCAGTACTTC.

V and J are TRBV27 and TRBJ1-2, with a weak D call TRBD1 (6 bases). Between the trimmed V and J ends, which lost 3 bases and 5 bases, there was a span of 10 bases. Germline lookup yields CDR1 MNHEY and CDR2 SMNVEV (reference sequence). The CDR3 runs to 13 residues. The CDR3 is CASSFRGLYGYTF. CDR3 sequence (DNA): TGTGCCAGCAGTTTCAGGGGATTGTATGGCTACACCTTC.

The CDR3 DNA reads TGCGCCAGCAGCGGGCGAGGGAAGAACACTGAAGCTTTCTTT. The encoded protein is CASSGRGKNTEAFF. The J gene is TRBJ1-1, the V gene TRBV5-1; D not certain. Germline loops: CDR1 SGHRS, CDR2 YFSETQ. The CDR3 length is 14 residues. Trimming removed 4 bases at V and 1 base at J, with 11 bases between.

This chain links TRBV11-2 with TRBJ2-5, with D perhaps TRBD2 (6 bases). The CDR3 contains 16 residues. V shed 7 bases and J shed 0 bases, with 18 bases lying between them. Germline values: CDR1 SGHAT, CDR2 FQNNGV. The CDR3 reads CASTTPLAAYQETQYF. In DNA, the CDR3 is TGTGCCAGCACCACCCCGTTAGCGGCGTACCAAGAGACCCAGTACTTC.

The V and J genes are TRBV28 and TRBJ1-2, with D possibly matching TRBD1 (6 bases). Trimming took 5 bases from V and 5 from J, leaving 12 bases between them. The CDR3 length is 13 residues. The V gene's germline CDR1 is MDHEN and CDR2 SYDVKM. This CDR3 reads CASSEQGPYGYTF. CDR3 coding DNA: TGTGCCAGCAGTGAACAGGGACCATATGGCTACACCTTC.